Listed below are T cell receptor beta chains from one sample, sequenced in a study of CD8 T cells in Susac syndrome. MiXCR was run by TCRdb on the immunoSEQ multiplex PCR reads, yielding one entry per CDR3 protein. Altogether approximately 100,000 distinct CDR3 sequences are present, about 95% being singletons, with the ten largest covering 0.096%. Specimen: CD4+ T cells from PBMCs. These receptors were collected from a human donor in good health. Both conserved end residues are part of each CDR3. Fields, in order: J gene, V gene, CDR3 length, CDR3 protein.

>TRBJ2-2|TRBV29-1|14
CSVGGGQGSGELFF
>TRBJ2-5|TRBV28|14
CASSFTKSEETQYF
>TRBJ2-7|TRBV3-1|12
CASSYRAGEQYF
>TRBJ2-1|TRBV11-2|16
CASSLQRESAYNEQFF
>TRBJ2-7|TRBV18|16
CASSPRGVLDSYEQYF
>TRBJ2-2|TRBV29-1|14
CSVADRANTGELFF
>TRBJ2-1|TRBV7-3|14
CASSKGTGASEQFF
>TRBJ2-5|TRBV27|13
CASSRKYQETQYF
>TRBJ2-7|TRBV7-8|13
CASGARLVYEQYF
>TRBJ2-2|TRBV4-1|17
CASSQGSAGGLSGELFF
>TRBJ1-1|TRBV6-2/TRBV6-3|14
CASSFSQLNTEAFF
>TRBJ2-5|TRBV20-1|15
CSARHLKELGETQYF
>TRBJ2-1|TRBV4-1|14
CASSQRLTKNEQFF
>TRBJ1-1|TRBV19|14
CASSSRDRVAEAFF
>TRBJ2-7|TRBV5-6|17
CASSAGTGGAYDYEQYF
>TRBJ2-7|TRBV7-3|14
CASSKTGGTYEQYF
>TRBJ2-2|TRBV2|10
CASKAGELFF
>TRBJ1-5|TRBV20-1|14
CSARDPELNQPQHF
>TRBJ2-7|TRBV7-9|16
CASSVRPGQGYYEQYF
>TRBJ1-6|TRBV12-3/TRBV12-4|15
CASSFYGQNNSPLHF
>TRBJ2-5|TRBV12-3/TRBV12-4|16
CASSPLTSATQETQYF
>TRBJ2-5|TRBV3-1|16
CASSQERSASRETQYF
>TRBJ2-6|TRBV19|15
CASKDGALGANVLTF
>TRBJ2-4|TRBV18|15
CASSLAPGFKNIQYF
>TRBJ1-6|TRBV2|13
CASRLTYNSPLHF
>TRBJ2-5|TRBV6-5|15
CASSRTSGGVETQYF
>TRBJ1-6|TRBV18|18
CASSPLPPLPGTNSPLHF
>TRBJ2-1|TRBV5-1|14
CASSLATGNNEQFF
>TRBJ2-2|TRBV6-2/TRBV6-3|18
CASSPPVGGGTHTGELFF
>TRBJ1-3|TRBV3-1|13
CASSWGAGNTIYF
>TRBJ2-3|TRBV30|14
CAWSVLSFGDTQYF